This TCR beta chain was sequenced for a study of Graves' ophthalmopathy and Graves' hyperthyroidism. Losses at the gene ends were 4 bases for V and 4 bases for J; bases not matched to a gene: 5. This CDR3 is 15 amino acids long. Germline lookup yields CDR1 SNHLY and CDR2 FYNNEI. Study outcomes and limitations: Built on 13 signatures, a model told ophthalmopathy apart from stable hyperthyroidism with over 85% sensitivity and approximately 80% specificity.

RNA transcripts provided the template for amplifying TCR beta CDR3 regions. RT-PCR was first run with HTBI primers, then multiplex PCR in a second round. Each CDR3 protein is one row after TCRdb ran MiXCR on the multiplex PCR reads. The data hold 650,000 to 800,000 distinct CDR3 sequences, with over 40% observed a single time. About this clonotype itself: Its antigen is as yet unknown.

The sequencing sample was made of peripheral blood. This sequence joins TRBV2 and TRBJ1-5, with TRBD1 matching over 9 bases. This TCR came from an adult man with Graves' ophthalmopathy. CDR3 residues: CASSAGQGPNQPQHF. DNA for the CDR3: TGTGCCAGCAGTGCTGGACAGGGGCCAAATCAGCCCCAGCATTTT.